This is a list of T cell receptor beta chains from one sample in a study of T cells in Graves' hyperthyroidism and ophthalmopathy. TCRdb used MiXCR to reprocess the multiplex PCR reads, holding one entry per CDR3 protein. The profile shows hundreds of thousands of distinct CDR3 sequences, roughly a third of them singletons. Source material: blood. The origin of the receptors is a woman aged 40 to 55 with Graves' hyperthyroidism. CDR3s include the opening cysteine and the closing phenylalanine or tryptophan. A D gene is named only where the DNA matches it firmly. Some rows have no size entry. The others give once, few or many, or a class for an expanded clone.

. . TRBJ1-1 TRBV4-1 CASSQWGTNTEAFF TGCGCCAGCAGCCAATGGGGTACGAACACTGAAGCTTTCTTT
. . TRBJ2-2 TRBV10-3 CAIRGFANTGELFF TGTGCCATCAGGGGGTTCGCGAACACCGGGGAGCTGTTTTTT
few . TRBJ1-5 TRBV9 CASSVGDGFSNQPQHF TGTGCCAGCAGCGTTGGTGACGGGTTTAGCAATCAGCCCCAGCATTTT
. . TRBJ1-5 TRBV5-6 CASSLGNGQPQHF TGTGCCAGCAGCTTGGGGAATGGTCAGCCCCAGCATTTT
many . TRBJ1-3 TRBV2 CASMIESGNTIYF TGTGCCAGCATGATCGAGTCTGGAAACACCATATATTTT
many . TRBJ2-5 TRBV7-9 CASSLGSGQSETQYF TGTGCCAGCAGCTTAGGTTCCGGACAGAGTGAGACCCAGTACTTC
. . TRBJ2-7 TRBV19 CASSSNLIYEQYF TGTGCCAGTAGTTCAAACCTGATCTACGAGCAGTACTTC
many . TRBJ2-6 TRBV20-1 CSVGGSGANVLTF TGCAGTGTAGGGGGATCTGGGGCCAACGTCCTGACTTTC
once . TRBJ2-7 TRBV20-1 CSAHSRGHYEQYF TGCAGTGCGCATAGCCGGGGCCACTACGAGCAGTACTTC
. TRBD1 TRBJ1-2 TRBV6-1 CASSEHDAGGYGYTF TGTGCCAGCAGTGAACACGACGCAGGGGGCTATGGCTACACCTTC
. TRBD1 TRBJ2-3 TRBV19 CASSTGQGTDTQYF TGTGCCAGTAGTACGGGACAGGGCACAGATACGCAGTATTTT
many TRBD1 TRBJ2-7 TRBV10-3 CASHGQGRGRISYEQYF TGTGCCAGCCACGGACAGGGACGAGGACGGATTTCCTACGAGCAGTACTTC
few TRBD1 TRBJ1-1 TRBV13 CASRPTGRGPEAFF TGTGCCAGCAGACCCACCGGCAGGGGGCCTGAAGCTTTCTTT
. . TRBJ1-1 TRBV9 CASSVALKGDTEAFF TGTGCCAGCAGCGTAGCTTTGAAGGGAGACACTGAAGCTTTCTTT
many . TRBJ1-3 TRBV2 CASHQGLGGNTIYF TGTGCCAGCCATCAGGGGTTGGGAGGAAACACCATATATTTT
. . TRBJ2-2 TRBV7-9 CASSQTYTGELFF TGTGCCAGCAGCCAAACTTACACCGGGGAGCTGTTTTTT
. . TRBJ1-1 TRBV6-6 CASSYSLGREAFF TGTGCCAGCAGTTACTCTTTGGGACGTGAAGCTTTCTTT
many . TRBJ2-7 TRBV6-5 CASSRTVEYEQYF TGTGCCAGCAGTCGGACAGTGGAGTACGAGCAGTACTTC
many TRBD1 TRBJ1-5 TRBV2 CASSKGAGGVQPQHF TGTGCCAGCAGTAAGGGGGCAGGGGGCGTTCAGCCCCAGCATTTT
once . TRBJ2-7 TRBV7-2 CAGPIGTPYEQYF TGTGCCGGGCCAATCGGGACCCCCTACGAGCAGTACTTC
. TRBD1 TRBJ1-2 TRBV4-3 CASSQDLRGQGYGYTF TGCGCCAGCAGCCAAGATTTAAGGGGGCAGGGCTATGGCTACACCTTC
many . TRBJ2-7 TRBV20-1 CSAHPGGKDEQYF TGCAGTGCTCACCCGGGGGGCAAGGACGAGCAGTACTTC
few . TRBJ1-5 TRBV12-3/TRBV12-4 CASANGGGFQPQHF TGTGCTAGTGCCAACGGGGGAGGATTTCAGCCCCAGCATTTT
few . TRBJ2-7 TRBV10-3 CASSRTATETYEQYF TGTGCCAGCAGCAGAACCGCGACAGAGACCTACGAGCAGTACTTC
. . TRBJ1-2 TRBV30 CAWSWGPVGGDGYTF TGTGCCTGGAGTTGGGGACCTGTGGGAGGAGATGGCTACACCTTC
. TRBD2 TRBJ2-7 TRBV6-5 CASSYRGLADYYEQYF TGTGCCAGCAGTTACCGGGGACTAGCGGATTACTACGAGCAGTACTTC
few TRBD2 TRBJ2-7 TRBV9 CASSAWTSGYEQYF TGTGCCAGCAGCGCTTGGACTAGCGGCTACGAGCAGTACTTC
. TRBD2 TRBJ2-5 TRBV29-1 CSVTSGSIAGDAETQYF TGCAGCGTGACTAGCGGGAGTATTGCCGGGGACGCAGAGACCCAGTACTTC
. TRBD1 TRBJ2-5 TRBV28 CASSPGQGLETQYF TGTGCCAGCAGCCCCGGACAGGGTTTAGAGACCCAGTACTTC
few . TRBJ2-7 TRBV6-2/TRBV6-3 CASTPSITHEQYF TGTGCCAGCACCCCAAGTATAACCCACGAGCAGTACTTC
. . TRBJ1-2 TRBV29-1 CSVVDSGYTF TGCAGCGTTGTGGATAGCGGCTACACCTTC
many . TRBJ1-1 TRBV25-1 CASSDRGQGLNTEAFF TGTGCCAGCAGTGATCGGGGCCAGGGCTTGAACACTGAAGCTTTCTTT
many . TRBJ1-4 TRBV7-2 CASSLGAGTKLFF TGTGCCAGCAGCTTAGGGGCAGGCACGAAACTGTTTTTT
many . TRBJ1-2 TRBV7-9 CASSLKGVSIGYGYTF TGTGCCAGCAGCTTAAAGGGGGTCTCTATCGGTTATGGCTACACCTTC
. . TRBJ1-2 TRBV29-1 CSVTPAGSNGYTF TGCAGCGTTACCCCCGCGGGCAGTAATGGCTACACCTTC
. TRBD2 TRBJ2-1 TRBV11-3 CASTLSGADNEQFF TGTGCCAGCACCCTTAGCGGGGCCGACAATGAGCAGTTCTTC
few . TRBJ1-5 TRBV19 CASSGKRNQPQHF TGTGCCAGTAGTGGGAAACGCAATCAGCCCCAGCATTTT
. . TRBJ1-1 TRBV19 CASSPHLGSAEALF TGTGCCAGTAGTCCCCATTTGGGCAGTGCCGAAGCTCTCTTT